This TCR beta chain was found in a study of pediatric ulcerative colitis. The repertoire was sequenced with immunoSEQ multiplex PCR; TCRdb's copy has only in-frame clones and lacks some. The data show tens of thousands of clones, with about 90% seen just once and about 3.5% held by the top ten. This clone has only a few counts. Germline CDR1 is MNHNY and CDR2 is SVGAGI (reference sequence). CDR3 length: 15 residues. The V gene end was trimmed by 7 bases and the J gene end by 6 bases; junction bases not matched to a gene: 11. This chain links TRBV6-6 with TRBJ1-4; 7 bases map to TRBD1. This TCR derives from a boy between 5 and 17 years old with severe ulcerative colitis. What was sequenced was blood. CDR3: CASTPEGAGDEKLFF. CDR3 DNA sequence: TGTGCCAGCACCCCGGAGGGGGCAGGTGATGAAAAACTGTTTTTT.